These 25 T cell receptor beta chains originate from one sample sequenced in a study of T cell repertoires in cytomegalovirus infection. Via MiXCR, TCRdb re-called the reads, giving one row per CDR3 protein. Of some 700,000 distinct CDR3 sequences listed, about 40% are singletons. Sequencing input: PBMCs. The origin of the receptors is a human donor in good health (CMV status not recorded). Some clones in this sample may be carry-over from other donors' samples.

On this clonotype itself: Since a much larger clone is just one base distant, this may be a read error. This sequence joins TRBV7-2 and TRBJ2-7, with TRBD1 identical over 9 bases. Germline CDR1 and CDR2: SGHTA and FQGNSA. J lost 6 bases, V lost 3 bases, and 6 bases had no gene match. The CDR3 covers 14 residues. For the CDR3, the DNA is TGTGCCAGCAGCTTGACAGGGGGATGGTGCGAGCAGTACTTC. As protein: CASSLTGGWCEQYF. The variable domain in full, with the rest retrieved from reference TRBV7-2 and TRBJ2-7, is GAGVSQSPSNKVTEKGKDVELRCDPISGHTALYWYRQSLGQGLEFLIYFQGNSAPDKSGLPSDRFSAERTGGSVSTLTIQRTQQEDSAVYLCASSLTGGWCEQYFGPGTRLTVT.

V is TRBV20-1 and J is TRBJ1-2, with D perhaps matching TRBD1 (6 bases). V was pared by 0 bases and J by 0 bases, with 11 bases between. Germline CDR1 reads DFQATT; CDR2 reads SNEGSKA (reference sequence). The CDR3 spans 15 residues. Here the CDR3 reads CSARDARGPNYGYTF. The CDR3 DNA sequence: TGCAGTGCTAGAGATGCCCGGGGGCCTAACTATGGCTACACCTTC.

The chain has TRBV12-3 or TRBV12-4 and TRBJ1-1, with D possibly TRBD1 on 6 matching bases. CDR3 length: 17 amino acids. Trimming removed 3 bases at V and 4 bases at J, with 21 bases between. The CDR3 is CASSFWGLWGGITEAFF. CDR3 in DNA: TGTGCCAGCAGTTTCTGGGGGCTCTGGGGAGGGATCACTGAAGCTTTCTTT.

About this clonotype itself: An end of the junction does not agree with germline; a read error may underlie this. This chain connects TRBV7-8 to TRBJ2-7; 10 bases are a match to TRBD1. Germline V gene lookup returns CDR1 SGHVS and CDR2 FQNEAQ. CDR3 length: 16 amino acids. CDR3 nucleotides: TGTCCCAGCAGCTACCGACCGGGACAGGGGTTTCGCGAGCAGTACTTC. It codes for CPSSYRPGQGFREQYF.

The sample holds many counts of this clonotype. The J gene is TRBJ2-5, the V gene TRBV7-8; 9 nucleotides line up with TRBD2. With 4 bases clipped from V and 0 bases from J, the junction kept 12 bases outside the gene matches. CDR3 length equals 18 residues. Looked up from germline, CDR1 is SGHVS and CDR2 is FQNEAQ. DNA of the CDR3: TGTGCCAGCAGCTCCTACTACCCGGCGGGAGGGTACCAAGAGACCCAGTACTTC. Translating it yields CASSSYYPAGGYQETQYF.

There are a few counts of this clonotype. This rearrangement joins TRBV6-5 to TRBJ2-4; a weak D match, TRBD1 (6 bases). V was clipped by 2 bases and J by 8 bases, with 25 bases between them. The CDR3 is 18 amino acids. Germline values: CDR1 MNHEY, CDR2 SVGAGI. DNA for the CDR3: TGTGCCAGCAGTTACGGGGGCGGAACGAATACCCTAGGGCACATTCAGTACTTC. The encoded protein is CASSYGGGTNTLGHIQYF.

The chain carries TRBV5-6 and TRBJ2-7; D is perhaps TRBD1 or TRBD2 (5 bases each). Germline CDR1 is SGHDT and CDR2 is YYEEEE. With 4 bases removed from V and 3 bases from J, the gap between germline ends came to 17 bases. The CDR3 is made up of 15 amino acids. The CDR3 is CASSETGTGIYEQYF. CDR3 bases: TGTGCCAGCAGCGAGACCGGGACCGGAATCTACGAGCAGTACTTC.

As to this clonotype: Just one base apart from a much larger clone, this may be a read error. V and J are TRBV15 and TRBJ1-5; no definite D call. The CDR3 spans 13 residues. Germline CDR1 and CDR2: LNHNV and YYDKDF (reference sequence). The CDR3 region has the DNA TGTTCCACCAGCGGCCAGACTCTTCAGCCCCAGCATTTT. Translated: CSTSGQTLQPQHF.

V and J are TRBV7-9 and TRBJ2-3; the match to TRBD2 covers 8 bases. V dropped 7 bases and J dropped 0; count of bases not matched to a gene: 6. The CDR3 has 15 residues. From germline, CDR1 is SEHNR and CDR2 FQNEAQ (reference sequence). The DNA for the CDR3 is TGTGCCAGCACAAAATTAGCGGGAAGCACAGATACGCAGTATTTT. Encoded protein: CASTKLAGSTDTQYF.

This clonotype has only a few counts. The chain is built from TRBV6-5 and TRBJ1-5; D may be TRBD1 (6 bases). This CDR3 is 14 amino acids long. Germline loops: CDR1 MNHEY, CDR2 SVGAGI. V shed 6 bases and J shed 0 bases, with 9 bases lying between them. The chain's CDR3 is CASSEQGSNQPQHF. In nucleotides, the CDR3 is TGTGCCAGCAGCGAACAGGGTAGCAATCAGCCCCAGCATTTT.

The V and J genes are TRBV18 and TRBJ1-2; no clear D. Germline assignment: CDR1 KGHSH and CDR2 LQKENI. The CDR3 spans 14 residues. The germline V and J ends were trimmed by 2 bases and 6 bases, with 13 bases remaining between them. CDR3 protein: CASSPAGPGNGYTF. CDR3 nucleotide sequence: TGTGCCAGCTCACCAGCTGGGCCCGGAAATGGCTACACCTTC.

This clonotype was seen a few times. The CDR3 DNA reads TGTGCCAGCACCTTTGGACAGGACCAATCACCCCTCCACTTT. Protein sequence: CASTFGQDQSPLHF. This chain connects TRBV6-2 or TRBV6-3 to TRBJ1-6; 7 bases fit TRBD1. There are 14 residues in the CDR3. CDR1 is MNHEY, CDR2 SVGEGT, per germline. Trimming removed 7 bases from V and 10 bases from J; junction bases left unmatched: 10.

This clonotype has more than one count but fewer than ten. For the CDR3, the DNA is TGTGCTAGTGGTCCCCCGGGGAGGGACGCTGAAGCTTTCTTT. Encoded protein: CASGPPGRDAEAFF. The V call is TRBV12-5, the J call TRBJ1-1; D is perhaps TRBD1 (5 bases). The CDR3 consists of 14 residues. V lost 5 bases and J 6 bases, leaving 16 bases between the germline ends. The germline V gene encodes CDR1 LGHNT and CDR2 FRNRAP.

The chain joins TRBV27 to TRBJ2-5; 13 positions agree with TRBD2. The CDR3 runs to 18 residues. Germline lookup yields CDR1 MNHEY and CDR2 SMNVEV (reference sequence). V lost 5 bases to trimming and J lost 2 bases; unmatched junction nucleotides: 11. The CDR3 bases are TGTGCCAGCAGTCCGTGGACTAGCGGGGGCCCTTCGCAAGAGACCCAGTACTTC. It translates to CASSPWTSGGPSQETQYF.

The CDR3 region has the DNA TGTGCCAGCAGCTACGCGGGTTACAATGAAAAACTGTTTTTT. Encoded protein: CASSYAGYNEKLFF. The V gene is TRBV11-2, the J gene TRBJ1-4, with D unresolved. The germline V and J ends were trimmed by 4 bases and 5 bases, with 11 bases remaining between them. This CDR3 has 14 amino acids. Germline V gene data show CDR1 as SGHAT and CDR2 as FQNNGV.

Notes on this clonotype: A much larger clone sits a single nucleotide away, making a read error possible. The V gene is TRBV7-3, the J gene TRBJ1-1; tentative D call: TRBD1 (6 bases). The CDR3 runs 16 residues. Germline V CDR1 and CDR2: SGHTA, FQGTGA. Trimming removed 4 bases from V and 5 bases from J, with 20 bases in between. The CDR3 is CASSSTGSRAVTEAFF. The DNA for the CDR3 is TGTGCCAGCAGCTCAACAGGGAGCCGTGCGGTAACTGAAGCTTTCTTT.

This clonotype was recorded once. The CDR3 loop is CATSIGRSDEAFF. DNA of the CDR3: TGTGCCACCAGCATTGGCAGGTCAGATGAAGCTTTCTTT. This rearrangement joins TRBV15 to TRBJ1-1; unclear D gene. CDR3 length: 13 residues. Trimming took off 4 bases at V and 7 bases at J, with 13 bases between the two ends. In germline, CDR1 is LNHNV, CDR2 YYDKDF (reference sequence).

As concerns this clonotype: The junction and the germline gene differ at one end; a read error may be behind it. This chain's CDR3 is CARSSQGYGYTF. DNA for the CDR3: TGTGCCCGCAGTTCGCAGGGCTATGGCTACACCTTC. V usage is TRBV27 and J usage is TRBJ1-2, with D possibly TRBD1 on 5 matching bases. This CDR3 comprises 12 residues. Germline-derived CDR1 and CDR2 are MNHEY and SMNVEV (reference sequence).

There are a few counts of this clonotype. This chain links TRBV2 with TRBJ1-1; TRBD1 might be the D (5 bases). This CDR3 contains 12 residues. The germline V gene encodes CDR1 SNHLY and CDR2 FYNNEI. V was pared by 8 bases and J by 0 bases, with 7 bases between. CDR3 sequence reads: CASGAMNTEAFF. CDR3 sequence (DNA): TGTGCCAGCGGGGCTATGAACACTGAAGCTTTCTTT.

This clonotype has a handful of counts. The chain carries TRBV27 and TRBJ2-7; possible D gene TRBD1, 6 bases. The CDR3 has 14 amino acids. The V gene's germline CDR1 is MNHEY and CDR2 SMNVEV (reference sequence). V was trimmed by 4 bases and J by 0 bases, leaving 10 bases between them. Written as DNA, the CDR3 is TGTGCCAGCAGTTCGACAGGCCTCTCCTACGAGCAGTACTTC. Translation: CASSSTGLSYEQYF.

With respect to this clonotype: Since no conserved phenylalanine or tryptophan closes the CDR3, a read error is the likely cause. The genes are TRBV4-2 and TRBJ2-1, with 9 bases that match TRBD1. The V gene end was trimmed by 1 base and the J gene end by 4 bases; junction bases not matched to a gene: 5. CDR3 length: 16 amino acids. Germline lookup yields CDR1 LGHNA and CDR2 YNFKEQ. CDR3 in amino acids: CASSQARDRAYNEQFL. The CDR3 coding sequence is TGTGCCAGCAGCCAAGCACGGGACAGGGCGTACAATGAGCAGTTCTTA.

The sample holds many counts of this clonotype. The chain employs TRBV28 and TRBJ1-1; TRBD1 is a possible D gene (5 bases). Germline lookup yields CDR1 MDHEN and CDR2 SYDVKM. The CDR3 is made up of 14 amino acids. V was cut by 5 bases and J by 1 base, with 11 bases left in between. The CDR3 protein is CASSLGDPNTEAFF. In DNA, the CDR3 is TGTGCCAGCAGTCTGGGGGACCCGAACACTGAAGCTTTCTTT.

Notes on this clonotype: A read error may be the cause here, since a much bigger clone is one base away. The rearrangement links TRBV7-2 to TRBJ2-5; D unclear. The V end lost 4 bases, the J end lost 2 bases, and 17 bases lay between the germline ends. This CDR3 spans 16 amino acids. Germline-derived CDR1 and CDR2 are SGHTA and FQGNSA. The CDR3 DNA is TGTGCCAGCAGCTGGGGTCCTGAGCACATTCAAGAGACCCAGTACTTC. It yields the protein CASSWGPEHIQETQYF.

This clonotype has more than one count but fewer than ten. The chain carries TRBV5-8 and TRBJ2-5; TRBD1 matches at 10 bases. CDR3 size: 17 residues. The V and J ends lost 6 bases and 0 bases, in that order; junction bases with no gene match: 11. In germline, CDR1 is SGHTS, CDR2 YDEGEE. The CDR3 DNA reads as TGTGCCAGCACCATTGGGTGGGGACAGGGGTACCAAGAGACCCAGTACTTC. It encodes CASTIGWGQGYQETQYF.

The chain employs TRBV19 and TRBJ1-5; a weak D match, TRBD1 (6 bases). Trimming stripped 5 bases from V and 11 bases from J, with 16 bases between. The CDR3 is 13 residues long. Germline V gives CDR1 LNHDA, CDR2 SQIVND (reference sequence). The CDR3 protein is CASSPYGGRTQHF. CDR3 coding DNA: TGTGCCAGTAGTCCGTACGGGGGGCGGACCCAGCATTTT. The whole variable domain, filled in from reference TRBV19 and TRBJ1-5, reads DGGITQSPKYLFRKEGQNVTLSCEQNLNHDAMYWYRQDPGQGLRLIYYSQIVNDFQKGDIAEGYSVSREKKESFPLTVTSAQKNPTAFYLCASSPYGGRTQHFGDGTRLSIL.